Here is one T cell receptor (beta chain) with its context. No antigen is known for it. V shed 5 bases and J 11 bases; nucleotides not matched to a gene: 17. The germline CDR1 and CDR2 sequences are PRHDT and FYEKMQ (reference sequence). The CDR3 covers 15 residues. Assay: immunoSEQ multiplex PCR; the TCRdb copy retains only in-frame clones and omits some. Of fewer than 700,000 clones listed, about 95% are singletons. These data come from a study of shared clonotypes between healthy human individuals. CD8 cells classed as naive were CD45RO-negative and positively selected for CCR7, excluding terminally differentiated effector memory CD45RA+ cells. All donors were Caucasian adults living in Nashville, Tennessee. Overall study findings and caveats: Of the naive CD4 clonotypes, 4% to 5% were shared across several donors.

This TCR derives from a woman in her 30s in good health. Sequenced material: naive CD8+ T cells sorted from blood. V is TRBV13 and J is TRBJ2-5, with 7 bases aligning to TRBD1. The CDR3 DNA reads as TGTGCCAGCAGCCCGGGAACCAGGGGGACGGAAGAGCAGTACTTC. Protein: CASSPGTRGTEEQYF.